The clone carrying this T cell receptor (beta chain) was observed at least ten times. The data originate from a study of early T cells in non-severe SARS-CoV-2 infection. Individual cDNA molecules carried attached unique molecular identifiers. One entry per CDR3 protein results from TCRdb running MiXCR on the 5' RACE reads. The sample lists tens of thousands of distinct CDR3 sequences, more than 5% seen once, with 7.6% in the top ten. There are 15 residues in the CDR3. V dropped 7 bases and J dropped 6; count of bases not matched to a gene: 8. Germline V gene sequence: CDR1 MNHNY, CDR2 SVGAGI (reference sequence).

The sequence was obtained from an adult who was a healthcare worker with PCR-confirmed SARS-CoV-2 infection or an uninfected control (not recorded which). The chain couples TRBV6-6 to TRBJ1-5; 11 nucleotides match TRBD1. The sample consisted of whole blood. CDR3: CASNGQGARSQPQHF. Written as DNA, the CDR3 is TGTGCCAGCAACGGACAGGGGGCGCGGAGTCAGCCCCAGCATTTT.